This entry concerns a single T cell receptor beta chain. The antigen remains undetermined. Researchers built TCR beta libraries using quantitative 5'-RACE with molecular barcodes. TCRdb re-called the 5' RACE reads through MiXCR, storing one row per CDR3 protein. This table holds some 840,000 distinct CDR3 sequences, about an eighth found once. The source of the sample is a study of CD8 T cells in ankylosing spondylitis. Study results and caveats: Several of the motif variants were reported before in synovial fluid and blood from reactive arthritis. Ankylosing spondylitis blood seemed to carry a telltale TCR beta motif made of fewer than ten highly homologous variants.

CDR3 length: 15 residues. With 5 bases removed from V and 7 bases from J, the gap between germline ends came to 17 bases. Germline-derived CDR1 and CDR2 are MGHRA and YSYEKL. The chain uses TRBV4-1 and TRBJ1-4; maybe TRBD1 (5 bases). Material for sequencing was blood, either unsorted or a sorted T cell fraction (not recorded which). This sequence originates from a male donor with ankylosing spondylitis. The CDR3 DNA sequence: TGCGCCAGCAGCGATTCCGGGACTCGGCGTGAAAAACTGTTTTTT. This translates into CASSDSGTRREKLFF.